This is a list of T cell receptor beta chains from one sample in a study of T cell responses to AZD1222 COVID-19 vaccine. TCRdb keeps only in-frame clones here, not all; method: immunoSEQ multiplex PCR. Of about 140,000 clones in the sample, over 90% were seen once. This material consisted of peripheral blood, taken on day 0 of AZD1222 vaccination. These receptors were collected from an adult in good health. CDR3s include the opening cysteine and the closing phenylalanine or tryptophan. Each record gives: V gene, D gene, J gene, CDR3 protein, CDR3 DNA. The D gene is left open where the match is weak.

>TRBV18|-|TRBJ1-2
CASSPRVGAGGYGYTF
TGTGCCAGCTCACCACGGGTGGGGGCCGGCGGGTATGGCTACACCTTC
>TRBV7-2|TRBD1|TRBJ1-1
CASSLPRDSGTEAFF
TGTGCCAGCAGCCTCCCCCGGGACAGTGGTACTGAAGCTTTCTTT
>TRBV11-2|-|TRBJ2-2
CASSLDAGAGELFF
TGTGCCAGCAGCTTAGATGCCGGGGCCGGGGAGCTGTTTTTT
>TRBV14|-|TRBJ1-2
CASSQAQAIYGYTF
TGTGCCAGCAGCCAAGCCCAGGCAATCTATGGCTACACCTTC
>TRBV11-2|TRBD1|TRBJ2-7
CASSLAGQGLYEQYF
TGTGCCAGCAGCTTAGCGGGACAGGGCCTCTACGAGCAGTACTTC
>TRBV19|-|TRBJ1-1
CASSIGQSLDTEAFF
TGTGCCAGTAGTATAGGGCAGTCTTTGGACACTGAAGCTTTCTTT
>TRBV7-9|TRBD2|TRBJ2-1
CASSLLAANEQFF
TGTGCCAGCAGCTTACTAGCGGCTAATGAGCAGTTCTTC
>TRBV7-9|TRBD2|TRBJ2-1
CASSRLAGYYNEQFF
TGTGCCAGCAGCCGACTAGCGGGATACTACAATGAGCAGTTCTTC
>TRBV9|-|TRBJ1-6
CASSPKAHLQGSGLHF
TGTGCCAGCAGCCCGAAAGCCCACCTACAGGGTTCGGGCCTCCACTTT
>TRBV2|TRBD1|TRBJ1-2
CASSGTGPYGYTF
TGTGCCAGCAGTGGGACAGGTCCCTATGGCTACACCTTC
>TRBV13|TRBD1|TRBJ2-7
CASSITGGFHEQYF
TGTGCCAGCAGCATCACAGGGGGTTTCCACGAGCAGTACTTC